This TCR beta chain was recovered during a study of response to subunit inactivated influenza vaccine. Overall study results and limits: Authors proposed each seasonal influenza vaccination draws in few new T cells.

One entry per CDR3 protein results from TCRdb running MiXCR on the RT-PCR reads. The sample lists about 700,000 distinct CDR3 sequences, more than 15% occurring once. Trimming pared 4 bases from V and 4 bases from J, leaving 17 bases between. Looked up from germline, CDR1 is SGHRS and CDR2 is YFSETQ. The CDR3 totals 15 residues. This clonotype was seen a handful of times. Its antigen is not known. The chain couples TRBV5-1 to TRBJ2-5, with D unresolved. This TCR was sampled from a man over 45 who received an inactivated influenza vaccine. This specimen was PBMCs from blood, taken about 13 days after vaccination. As DNA, the CDR3 is TGCGCCAGCAGCGTTTTTGAGGTTGTAGGAGAGACCCAGTACTTC. As protein: CASSVFEVVGETQYF.